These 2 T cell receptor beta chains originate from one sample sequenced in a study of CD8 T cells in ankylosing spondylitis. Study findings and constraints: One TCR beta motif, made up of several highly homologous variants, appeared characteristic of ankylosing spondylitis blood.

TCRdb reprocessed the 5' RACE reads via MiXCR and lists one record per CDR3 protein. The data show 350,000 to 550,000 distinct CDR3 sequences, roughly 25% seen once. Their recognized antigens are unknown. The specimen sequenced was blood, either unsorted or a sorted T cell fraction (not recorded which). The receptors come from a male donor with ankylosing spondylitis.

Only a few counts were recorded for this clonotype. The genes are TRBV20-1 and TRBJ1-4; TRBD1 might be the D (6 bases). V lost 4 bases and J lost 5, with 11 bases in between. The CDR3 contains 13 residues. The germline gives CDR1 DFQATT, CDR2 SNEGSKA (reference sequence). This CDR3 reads CSAKTGRNEKLFF. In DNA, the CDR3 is TGCAGTGCTAAGACAGGTCGCAATGAAAAACTGTTTTTT.

The CDR3 loop reads CASSLAAREQYF. CDR3 in DNA: TGTGCCAGCTCACTGGCCGCCCGAGAGCAGTACTTC. The gene calls are TRBV18 and TRBJ2-7; D remains ambiguous. Germline loops: CDR1 KGHSH, CDR2 LQKENI. V shed 4 bases and J shed 7 bases, with 11 bases lying between them. This CDR3 spans 12 amino acids.